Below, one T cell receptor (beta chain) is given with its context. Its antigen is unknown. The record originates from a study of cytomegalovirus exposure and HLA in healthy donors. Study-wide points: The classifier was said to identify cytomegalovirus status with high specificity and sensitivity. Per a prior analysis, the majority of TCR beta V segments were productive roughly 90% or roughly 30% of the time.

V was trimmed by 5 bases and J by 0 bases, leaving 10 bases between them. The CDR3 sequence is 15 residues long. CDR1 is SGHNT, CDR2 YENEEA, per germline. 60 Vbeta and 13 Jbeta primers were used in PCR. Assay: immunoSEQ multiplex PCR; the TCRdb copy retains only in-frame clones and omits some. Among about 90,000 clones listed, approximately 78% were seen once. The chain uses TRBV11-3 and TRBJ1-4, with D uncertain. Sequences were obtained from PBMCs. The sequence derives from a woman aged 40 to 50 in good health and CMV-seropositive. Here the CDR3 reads CASSVGEATNEKLFF. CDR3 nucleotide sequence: TGTGCCAGCAGCGTAGGCGAGGCAACTAATGAAAAACTGTTTTTT.